A single sample is the source of the 23 T cell receptor beta chains below, sequenced in a study of beta chain features in type 1 diabetes. Findings and limits, study-wide: When Type 1 diabetes patients were examined, their TCRB CDR3s proved moderately but significantly shorter in all four CD4+ subsets.

All of the isolated RNA was reverse transcribed, so expressed TCRB transcripts were sequenced. The protocol was immunoSEQ multiplex PCR, while the TCRdb copy is restricted to in-frame clones and leaves out a portion. The table records fewer than 300,000 clones, just over 20% of them present only once. These receptors have no identified antigens. Sequenced material: naive CD4+ T cells from blood. Every receptor here comes from a woman aged 35 to 49 with type 1 diabetes.

This rearrangement joins TRBV28 to TRBJ1-1, with 8 bases matching TRBD1. CDR3 length equals 15 residues. Trimming cost V 4 bases and J 0 bases; bases outside gene matches: 4. Germline V gene sequence: CDR1 MDHEN, CDR2 SYDVKM. The CDR3 reads CASSSTGAVNTEAFF. The CDR3 DNA sequence: TGTGCCAGCAGTTCGACAGGGGCCGTGAACACTGAAGCTTTCTTT. Full variable domain (outside the CDR3, taken from reference TRBV28 and TRBJ1-1): DVKVTQSSRYLVKRTGEKVFLECVQDMDHENMFWYRQDPGLGLRLIYFSYDVKMKEKGDIPEGYSVSREKKERFSLILESASTNQTSMYLCASSSTGAVNTEAFFGQGTRLTVV.

The chain employs TRBV19 and TRBJ1-1, with D unclear. V lost 1 base to trimming and J lost 2 bases, with 8 bases between them. The CDR3 extends over 14 amino acids. Germline V gene data show CDR1 as LNHDA and CDR2 as SQIVND (reference sequence). The CDR3 bases are TGTGCCAGTAGTATAGGCGTCGTCAACACTGAAGCTTTCTTT. Translated: CASSIGVVNTEAFF.

The chain uses TRBV5-1 and TRBJ2-1; 11 bases match TRBD2. This CDR3 spans 19 amino acids. V shed 1 base and J 3 bases; nucleotides not matched to a gene: 12. CDR1 is SGHRS, CDR2 YFSETQ, per germline. DNA of the CDR3: TGCGCCAGCAGCTTGTTGGGGACTAGCGGCGCGGAGGGCTACAATGAGCAGTTCTTC. This codes for CASSLLGTSGAEGYNEQFF.

The rearrangement links TRBV30 to TRBJ1-5, with D perhaps matching TRBD1 (6 bases). V lost 2 bases and J lost 5, with 10 bases in between. CDR3 size: 13 residues. Germline assignment: CDR1 GTSNPN and CDR2 SVGIG (reference sequence). The CDR3: CAWSLAGDQPQHF. The CDR3 coding sequence is TGTGCCTGGAGTCTGGCAGGGGATCAGCCCCAGCATTTT.

The genes are TRBV5-1 and TRBJ2-1; 11 bases map to TRBD2. V shed 4 bases, J shed 0 bases, and the junction held 3 bases outside the gene matches. The CDR3 covers 16 residues. From germline, CDR1 is SGHRS and CDR2 YFSETQ. CDR3: CASSPTSGSSYNEQFF. CDR3 sequence (DNA): TGCGCCAGCAGCCCAACTAGCGGGAGCTCCTACAATGAGCAGTTCTTC.

The chain uses TRBV6-1 and TRBJ2-3; no firm D call. Trimming left V 5 bases short and J 2 bases short, with 14 bases between. The V gene's germline CDR1 is MNHNS and CDR2 SASEGT. The CDR3 totals 15 residues. The CDR3 DNA follows: TGTGCCAGCAGTACTATGAGAGCCCCCACAGATACGCAGTATTTT. Translating it yields CASSTMRAPTDTQYF.

The chain has TRBV28 and TRBJ1-2; the D gene is possibly TRBD1 (6 bases). CDR3 length: 15 residues. The V end lost 7 bases, the J end lost 4 bases, and 19 bases lay between the germline ends. Germline V CDR1 and CDR2: MDHEN, SYDVKM. For the CDR3, the DNA is TGTGCCAGCAATTTCGGTGGGGGCGAAGTCTATGGCTACACCTTC. Protein: CASNFGGGEVYGYTF.

V and J are TRBV28 and TRBJ1-1, with D possibly TRBD1 on 5 matching bases. The germline V gene has CDR1 MDHEN and CDR2 SYDVKM. The CDR3 is 13 amino acids. V lost 5 bases to trimming and J lost 4 bases, with 11 bases between them. The CDR3 spells CASSERGFTEAFF. The CDR3 DNA sequence: TGTGCCAGCAGTGAACGGGGGTTCACTGAAGCTTTCTTT.

This chain joins TRBV11-2 and TRBJ1-1; D may be TRBD1 (5 bases). CDR3 length: 15 residues. Germline CDR1 and CDR2: SGHAT and FQNNGV. V was cut by 3 bases and J by 1 base, with 12 bases left in between. The CDR3 DNA reads TGTGCCAGCAGCTTTCTAGACAGACCGAACACTGAAGCTTTCTTT. Translation: CASSFLDRPNTEAFF. The entire variable domain, with the rest obtained from reference TRBV11-2 and TRBJ1-1, is as follows: EAGVAQSPRYKIIEKRQSVAFWCNPISGHATLYWYQQILGQGPKLLIQFQNNGVVDDSQLPKDRFSAERLKGVDSTLKIQPAKLEDSAVYLCASSFLDRPNTEAFFGQGTRLTVV.

The chain is built from TRBV7-3 and TRBJ1-6; possibly TRBD1 for D (5 bases). The germline V gene encodes CDR1 SGHTA and CDR2 FQGTGA. This CDR3 has 14 amino acids. V lost 3 bases to trimming and J lost 8 bases, with 11 bases between them. This CDR3 reads CASSLNSGDSPLHF. Written as DNA, the CDR3 is TGTGCCAGCAGCTTGAACTCGGGGGATTCACCCCTCCACTTT.

The genes are TRBV19 and TRBJ1-1; TRBD1 agrees at 7 bases. V trimming: 11 bases; J trimming: 6 bases; junction bases outside the gene matches: 15. This CDR3 is built from 14 residues. Germline values: CDR1 LNHDA, CDR2 SQIVND (reference sequence). The CDR3 DNA follows: TGTGCCTCTCACTCAGGGGGAAAGATGGCTGAAGCTTTCTTT. It codes for CASHSGGKMAEAFF.

This clone was seen only a few times. This chain uses TRBV9 with TRBJ2-5; 10 bases line up with TRBD1. With 4 bases clipped from V and 2 bases from J, the junction kept 8 bases outside the gene matches. The germline V gene has CDR1 SGDLS and CDR2 YYNGEE. The CDR3 has 16 amino acids. The chain's CDR3 is CASSFRTGGVQETQYF. The CDR3 bases are TGTGCCAGCAGCTTCAGGACAGGGGGAGTACAAGAGACCCAGTACTTC.

In DNA form, the CDR3 reads TGTGCCAGCAGCTTAGGCCAAGGCGGTTATGGCTACACCTTC. This sequence encodes CASSLGQGGYGYTF. V is TRBV7-6 and J is TRBJ1-2; no firm D call. Looked up from germline, CDR1 is SGHVS and CDR2 is FNYEAQ. The CDR3 extends over 14 amino acids. Between the trimmed V and J ends, which lost 1 base and 5 bases, there was a span of 11 bases.

This clone showed up just a few times. This chain connects TRBV5-4 to TRBJ1-2; D gene ambiguous. Germline CDR1 and CDR2: SGHNT and YYREEE (reference sequence). The CDR3 is made up of 13 amino acids. V was trimmed by 0 bases and J by 11 bases, leaving 14 bases between them. CDR3 sequence: CASSLVEALGYTF. The CDR3 DNA is TGTGCCAGCAGCTTGGTTGAGGCCCTCGGGTACACCTTC.

The V and J genes are TRBV14 and TRBJ2-2, with TRBD1 as a possible D gene (5 bases). The germline V gene encodes CDR1 SGHDN and CDR2 FVKESK. V was clipped by 4 bases and J by 9 bases, with 9 bases between them. The CDR3 has 12 amino acids. The CDR3 nucleotides are TGTGCCAGCAGCCGCCAGGGCCGGGAGCTGTTTTTT. Protein: CASSRQGRELFF.

The table lists this clone with a few counts. The CDR3 spells CASRGGGRMTQYF. Written as DNA, the CDR3 is TGTGCCAGCAGGGGAGGCGGGCGGATGACCCAGTACTTC. V is TRBV27 and J is TRBJ2-5; a possible D gene is TRBD2 (6 bases). Germline lookup yields CDR1 MNHEY and CDR2 SMNVEV (reference sequence). The CDR3 covers 13 residues. Trimming took 6 bases from V and 7 from J, leaving 15 bases between them.

The chain combines TRBV9 with TRBJ2-1, with D tentatively TRBD2 (5 bases). CDR1 is SGDLS, CDR2 YYNGEE, per germline. V lost 4 bases and J 10 bases, leaving 18 bases between the germline ends. This CDR3 contains 14 residues. The chain's CDR3 is CASSPPGLSLEQFF. DNA of the CDR3: TGTGCCAGCAGCCCCCCGGGGTTATCCCTGGAGCAGTTCTTC. Combining the CDR3 with reference TRBV9 and TRBJ2-1 gives the whole variable domain DSGVTQTPKHLITATGQRVTLRCSPRSGDLSVYWYQQSLDQGLQFLIQYYNGEERAKGNILERFSAQQFPDLHSELNLSSLELGDSALYFCASSPPGLSLEQFFGPGTRLTVL.

This clone has a handful of counts. The rearrangement uses TRBV25-1 and TRBJ2-5, with TRBD2 matching 11 bases. Germline V gives CDR1 MGHDK, CDR2 SYGVNS. The CDR3 contains 14 residues. The J segment lost 5 bases and the V segment lost 6 bases, leaving 5 bases of the junction unmatched. The CDR3 is CASRISGRGETQYF. In DNA form, the CDR3 reads TGTGCCAGCAGGATTAGCGGGAGGGGGGAGACCCAGTACTTC.

This clone was seen a handful of times. The chain joins TRBV9 to TRBJ2-3; 8 bases fit TRBD2. V lost 3 bases and J lost 3; bases outside the gene matches: 6. The CDR3 runs 15 residues. CDR1 SGDLS and CDR2 YYNGEE come from the germline V gene. The CDR3 nucleotides are TGTGCCAGCAGCGACCGCGGGGGGCAAACAGATACGCAGTATTTT. Its protein is CASSDRGGQTDTQYF.

The table lists this clone with a few counts. V usage is TRBV12-5 and J usage is TRBJ1-5; no clear D. The CDR3 consists of 12 residues. Germline V CDR1 and CDR2: LGHNT, FRNRAP. The V gene lost 7 bases and the J gene lost 0 bases, with 4 bases spanning the gap. The CDR3 region is CASAHSNQPQHF. The CDR3 bases are TGTGCTAGTGCCCATAGCAATCAGCCCCAGCATTTT.

This clone has only a few counts. This rearrangement joins TRBV2 to TRBJ1-5; weak D call: TRBD1 (6 bases). The germline CDR1 and CDR2 sequences are SNHLY and FYNNEI. The V gene lost 6 bases and the J gene lost 3 bases, with 15 bases spanning the gap. This CDR3 is built from 15 residues. CDR3 loop: CASSGGRGSNQPQHF. The CDR3 nucleotides read TGTGCCAGCAGCGGGGGGCGGGGGTCCAATCAGCCCCAGCATTTT.

This clone appeared a few times. The chain has TRBV10-3 and TRBJ2-2, with TRBD1 identical over 9 bases. In germline, CDR1 is ENHRY, CDR2 SYGVKD. The CDR3 length is 14 residues. V lost 5 bases and J lost 7; bases outside the gene matches: 5. DNA of the CDR3: TGTGCCATCAGTTGGGACAGGGAGGACGGGGAGCTGTTTTTT. Translation: CAISWDREDGELFF.

In this sample, this clone turned up a few times. This rearrangement joins TRBV29-1 to TRBJ2-5, with a tentative D call TRBD2 (6 bases). Trimming pared 7 bases from V and 6 bases from J, leaving 18 bases between. Looked up from germline, CDR1 is SQVTM and CDR2 is ANQGSEA. The CDR3 extends over 13 amino acids. CDR3 DNA: TGCAGCGCCGGGGGTCAGGGAGGAAAGACCCAGTACTTC. Residues: CSAGGQGGKTQYF.